This record looks at one T cell receptor beta chain sequence and its context. Its specificity is not known. The data stem from a study of shared clonotypes between healthy human individuals. Study-wide context: Each donor contributed plates that comprised three CD4 naive, three CD4 memory, two CD8 naive and one CD8 memory.

Data came from immunoSEQ multiplex PCR; TCRdb stores just in-frame clones and leaves some out. The sample includes around 550,000 clones, around 96% of them seen just once. Overall study results and limits: In general, naive subsets displayed greater estimated richness than memory subsets did.

Naive CD8 cells lacked CD45RO, underwent positive selection for CCR7 and left out terminally differentiated effector memory CD45RA+ cells. Each of the donors was a healthy adult who was HIV-negative and had not had a recent acute infection or vaccination. Sequencing used naive CD8+ T cells sorted from blood. The TCR was taken from a woman in her twenties or thirties in good health.

The CDR3 loop reads CASSLRQGVGGTEAFF. Here the CDR3 DNA reads TGTGCCAGCAGTTTAAGACAGGGGGTCGGTGGCACTGAAGCTTTCTTT. The chain uses TRBV28 and TRBJ1-1; 9 bases match TRBD1. Per germline, CDR1 MDHEN and CDR2 SYDVKM. CDR3 length: 16 residues. The junction had 8 bases not matched to a gene; V was cut back by 2 bases and J by 4 bases.